This TCR beta chain was recorded in a study of T cells in Graves' hyperthyroidism and ophthalmopathy. Each 10 ml fresh peripheral blood draw supplied the PBMCs. Study-wide results and caveats: Model-based prediction identified ophthalmopathy a median 6.5 months prior to its onset.

The germline V gene encodes CDR1 SEHNR and CDR2 FQNEAQ (reference sequence). The CDR3 runs 16 residues. V was clipped by 5 bases and J by 0 bases, with 14 bases between them. What was amplified from RNA transcripts were TCR beta CDR3 regions. An initial round of RT-PCR targeting the TCR CDR3 relied on the HTBI primer set. TCRdb processed the multiplex PCR reads anew with MiXCR; each CDR3 protein has one entry. Of around 690,000 distinct CDR3 sequences in the sample, roughly 17% were seen once. This clonotype showed up many times. Its antigen is currently unknown. The sample comprised blood. This rearrangement joins TRBV7-9 to TRBJ2-1, with D unclear. The TCR was taken from a man between 50 and 59 years old with Graves' hyperthyroidism. CDR3 protein: CASSPSYFSSYNEQFF. CDR3 nucleotide sequence: TGTGCCAGCAGCCCTTCCTATTTTAGCTCCTACAATGAGCAGTTCTTC.